What follows are 31 T cell receptor beta chains derived from one specimen sequenced in a study of control samples from healthy donors and cancer patients. The protocol was immunoSEQ multiplex PCR, while the TCRdb copy is restricted to in-frame clones and leaves out a portion. The sample records approximately 52,000 clones, 75% to 90% being singletons. Sequenced: PBMCs. These receptor sequences come from a man between 60 and 75 years old with head and neck cancer.

This clone appeared a single time. Different DNA sequences within this sample yield the same CDR3. The chain recombines TRBV27 with TRBJ1-1, with 9 positions matching TRBD1. The length of the CDR3 is 13 residues. After removal of 4 bases from V and 5 bases from J, the junction contained 2 bases not matched to a gene. Germline CDR1 is MNHEY and CDR2 is SMNVEV (reference sequence). CDR3 in amino acids: CASSSGQGTEAFF. CDR3 DNA: TGTGCCAGCAGTTCGGGACAGGGAACTGAAGCTTTCTTT.

The chain has TRBV11-2 and TRBJ2-7; 8 positions agree with TRBD2. V was pared by 5 bases and J by 3 bases, with 9 bases of the junction left unmatched. Germline assignment: CDR1 SGHAT and CDR2 FQNNGV. CDR3 size: 15 residues. This CDR3 is CASSKGLGSLYEQYF. The CDR3 region has the DNA TGTGCCAGCAGCAAGGGACTAGGGTCCCTCTACGAGCAGTACTTC.

J is TRBJ2-5 and V is TRBV7-3; D is ambiguous. The CDR3 covers 14 residues. Trimming removed 2 bases from V and 2 bases from J, with 9 bases in between. CDR1 is SGHTA and CDR2 is FQGTGA in the germline V gene. The CDR3 region is CASSLDLGQETQYF. The DNA for the CDR3 is TGTGCCAGCAGCTTAGATTTAGGGCAAGAGACCCAGTACTTC.

The J gene is TRBJ1-2, the V gene TRBV30, with D perhaps TRBD1 (5 bases). This CDR3 has 14 residues. Germline CDR1 reads GTSNPN; CDR2 reads SVGIG (reference sequence). Between the trimmed V and J ends, which lost 3 bases and 5 bases, there was a span of 16 bases. The CDR3, as DNA: TGTGCCTGGAGCTCGCTTGGGGGAGGGTATGGCTACACCTTC. Its translation is CAWSSLGGGYGYTF.

This chain connects TRBV9 to TRBJ2-5; 7 bases match TRBD2. The germline gives CDR1 SGDLS, CDR2 YYNGEE. This CDR3 is built from 16 residues. Trimming took 3 bases from V and 0 from J; bases not matched to a gene: 8. Here the CDR3 reads CASSATGLLYQETQYF. The CDR3 coding sequence is TGTGCCAGCAGCGCGACGGGACTACTGTACCAAGAGACCCAGTACTTC.

The chain employs TRBV2 and TRBJ1-5; D is possibly TRBD1 (6 bases). V lost 1 base, J lost 2 bases, and 9 bases lay in between. Germline V CDR1 and CDR2: SNHLY, FYNNEI. The CDR3 has 15 amino acids. CDR3 sequence (DNA): TGTGCCAGCAGTGAAGAATGGACAGGCAATCAGCCCCAGCATTTT. Its translation is CASSEEWTGNQPQHF.

The sample holds a few counts of this clone. The chain carries TRBV7-2 and TRBJ2-5; possibly TRBD2 for D (5 bases). Germline V gene lookup returns CDR1 SGHTA and CDR2 FQGNSA. CDR3 length: 16 amino acids. The V end lost 1 base, the J end lost 1 base, and 13 bases lay between the germline ends. The CDR3 is CASSLVASRSQETQYF. DNA of the CDR3: TGTGCCAGCAGCTTAGTGGCTAGCAGATCCCAAGAGACCCAGTACTTC.

This chain connects TRBV3-1 (or the pseudogene TRBV3-2) to TRBJ2-1; no clear D gene. Trimming pared 1 base from V and 0 bases from J, leaving 16 bases between. Germline CDR1 reads LGHDT; CDR2 reads YNNKEL (reference sequence). The CDR3 is made up of 18 amino acids. Here the CDR3 reads CASSQVWRRVSSYNEQFF. CDR3 nucleotide sequence: TGTGCCAGCAGCCAAGTATGGCGGCGAGTCAGCTCCTACAATGAGCAGTTCTTC.

This chain uses TRBV5-8 with TRBJ2-7, with TRBD1 identical over 9 bases. The germline V gene has CDR1 SGHTS and CDR2 YDEGEE. CDR3 length: 15 amino acids. V shed 2 bases and J 5 bases; nucleotides not matched to a gene: 8. The CDR3 loop reads CASSFVRTGVHEQYF. CDR3 nucleotide sequence: TGTGCCAGCAGCTTCGTCCGGACAGGGGTCCACGAGCAGTACTTC.

The V gene is TRBV11-3, the J gene TRBJ1-5; D not certain. V lost 2 bases and J 11 bases, leaving 25 bases between the germline ends. Germline CDR1 and CDR2: SGHNT and YENEEA. CDR3 length equals 17 residues. The CDR3 here is CASSLRSAKSYGEAQHF. CDR3 DNA: TGTGCCAGCAGCTTAAGGTCCGCCAAGTCATATGGGGAGGCCCAGCATTTT.

The V gene is TRBV6-5, the J gene TRBJ1-4; TRBD1 is a possible D gene (6 bases). This CDR3 comprises 15 residues. The germline V gene encodes CDR1 MNHEY and CDR2 SVGAGI. The V end lost 8 bases, the J end lost 8 bases, and 21 bases lay between the germline ends. The CDR3 DNA reads TGTGCCAGCTATTTGCAGACAGGAGGAGGCGAAAAACTGTTTTTT. It specifies CASYLQTGGGEKLFF.

The CDR3 region is CASSLGGSPKAAFF. CDR3 in DNA: TGTGCCAGCAGTTTGGGGGGGTCACCAAAGGCGGCTTTCTTT. The V call is TRBV27, the J call TRBJ1-1; D is possibly TRBD1 (5 bases). The V gene's germline CDR1 is MNHEY and CDR2 SMNVEV (reference sequence). This CDR3 has 14 residues. The V gene lost 3 bases and the J gene lost 11 bases, with 19 bases spanning the gap.

This clone was seen only a few times. V is TRBV10-3 and J is TRBJ1-6; the D is unclear. CDR3 size: 14 residues. CDR1 and CDR2 (germline): ENHRY, SYGVKD. Trimming removed 0 bases at V and 12 bases at J, with 12 bases between. The CDR3 loop reads CAISESGVSVPLHF. CDR3 nucleotide sequence: TGTGCCATCAGTGAGTCCGGGGTGTCGGTACCCCTCCACTTT.

This clone was counted a single time. The J gene is TRBJ2-3, the V gene TRBV10-3, with no clear D. The CDR3 runs to 11 residues. V lost 5 bases to trimming and J lost 4 bases, with 4 bases between them. CDR1 and CDR2 from the germline V gene are ENHRY and SYGVKD. Here the CDR3 reads CAISIADTQYF. The CDR3 coding sequence is TGTGCCATCAGTATAGCAGATACGCAGTATTTT.

The chain couples TRBV30 to TRBJ1-5; maybe TRBD1 (5 bases). Germline CDR1 and CDR2: GTSNPN and SVGIG (reference sequence). The CDR3 spans 14 residues. V lost 3 bases and J lost 7, with 16 bases in between. The CDR3 loop is CAWRRRDSFQPQHF. In DNA form, the CDR3 reads TGTGCCTGGAGACGCCGGGACTCCTTCCAGCCCCAGCATTTT.

This clone was counted a few times. The chain couples TRBV9 to TRBJ1-2; TRBD1 agrees at 10 bases. J lost 4 bases, V lost 4 bases, and 7 bases had no gene match. The germline V gene encodes CDR1 SGDLS and CDR2 YYNGEE. There are 15 residues in the CDR3. The CDR3 loop reads CASSSGQGGVYGYTF. CDR3 nucleotide sequence: TGTGCCAGCAGCTCAGGACAGGGGGGCGTCTATGGCTACACCTTC. The full variable domain, rest sourced from reference TRBV9 and TRBJ1-2, is DSGVTQTPKHLITATGQRVTLRCSPRSGDLSVYWYQQSLDQGLQFLIQYYNGEERAKGNILERFSAQQFPDLHSELNLSSLELGDSALYFCASSSGQGGVYGYTFGSGTRLTVV.

The V call is TRBV19, the J call TRBJ2-7, with D possibly TRBD1 on 6 matching bases. There are 13 residues in the CDR3. Germline CDR1 and CDR2: LNHDA and SQIVND (reference sequence). The V end lost 4 bases, the J end lost 4 bases, and 11 bases lay between the germline ends. This CDR3 is CASSTGQGYEQYF. The CDR3 DNA follows: TGTGCCAGTAGTACCGGGCAGGGGTACGAGCAGTACTTC.

The CDR3 DNA follows: TGTGCCAGCTCACCATCGGGACAGGGGAACGGAAAACTGTTTTTT. It yields the protein CASSPSGQGNGKLFF. V and J are TRBV18 and TRBJ1-4; TRBD1 aligns across 10 bases. The germline V gene encodes CDR1 KGHSH and CDR2 LQKENI. This CDR3 comprises 15 residues. V lost 2 bases and J lost 10; bases outside the gene matches: 7.

The rearrangement links TRBV4-2 to TRBJ1-5; D may be TRBD1 (5 bases). Germline loops: CDR1 LGHNA, CDR2 YNFKEQ. Trimming pared 1 base from V and 0 bases from J, leaving 10 bases between. The CDR3 contains 16 residues. The CDR3: CASSQGTTNSNQPQHF. CDR3 nucleotides: TGTGCCAGCAGCCAAGGGACAACTAATAGCAATCAGCCCCAGCATTTT.

V and J are TRBV4-1 and TRBJ2-4; no reliable D call. The CDR3 runs 17 residues. Per germline, CDR1 MGHRA and CDR2 YSYEKL. V lost 1 base and J 0 bases, leaving 13 bases between the germline ends. The CDR3 loop is CASSQVRLPLAKNIQYF. DNA of the CDR3: TGCGCCAGCAGCCAAGTAAGGCTTCCTCTAGCCAAAAACATTCAGTACTTC.

This chain connects TRBV7-9 to TRBJ2-5; D is unclear. Germline V gives CDR1 SEHNR, CDR2 FQNEAQ (reference sequence). This CDR3 spans 15 amino acids. Trimming took off 5 bases at V and 3 bases at J, with 16 bases between the two ends. The CDR3 protein is CASSLASSSKETQYF. In nucleotides, the CDR3 is TGTGCCAGCAGCCTTGCGAGCTCGTCGAAAGAGACCCAGTACTTC.

The chain joins TRBV24-1 to TRBJ2-5; 9 nucleotides match TRBD2. The CDR3 extends over 17 amino acids. Trimming cost V 1 base and J 1 base; bases outside gene matches: 6. Germline V CDR1 and CDR2: KGHDR, SFDVKD. CDR3 bases: TGTGCCACCAGTGATTTCCTAGGGACTAGCAGCCAAGAGACCCAGTACTTC. Its protein is CATSDFLGTSSQETQYF.

This chain uses TRBV11-2 with TRBJ2-7; TRBD2 agrees at 7 bases. V lost 5 bases and J lost 2; bases outside the gene matches: 3. The V gene's germline CDR1 is SGHAT and CDR2 FQNNGV. The CDR3 length is 13 residues. CDR3 bases: TGTGCCAGCAGCAAAGGACTAGCCTACGAGCAGTACTTC. It is translated as CASSKGLAYEQYF.

This clone showed up just once. As DNA, the CDR3 is TGCGCCAGCAGCCAAGATAGAACAGGAAGCTTTCTAGAGACCCAGTACTTC. Protein product: CASSQDRTGSFLETQYF. V is TRBV4-3 and J is TRBJ2-5, with D possibly matching TRBD1 (5 bases). Germline CDR1 reads LGHNA; CDR2 reads YSLEER. This CDR3 spans 17 amino acids. Trimming took off 0 bases at V and 4 bases at J, with 18 bases between the two ends.

Only one count was recorded for this clone. The chain carries TRBV11-3 and TRBJ2-1; possible D gene TRBD2, 5 bases. The CDR3 totals 14 residues. Germline CDR1 is SGHNT and CDR2 is YENEEA. Deletions cut 5 bases from V and 0 bases from J, with 8 bases between. As DNA, the CDR3 is TGTGCCAGCAGCCGGGGATTCTCCTACAATGAGCAGTTCTTC. It encodes CASSRGFSYNEQFF.

V and J are TRBV2 and TRBJ2-5; TRBD2 matches 12 bases. After removal of 7 bases from V and 7 bases from J, the junction contained 10 bases not matched to a gene. The CDR3 has 15 residues. Germline V gene sequence: CDR1 SNHLY, CDR2 FYNNEI. CDR3 sequence reads: CASKPLAGGEGTQYF. The CDR3 DNA is TGTGCCAGCAAGCCTCTAGCGGGGGGGGAAGGGACCCAGTACTTC.

The chain joins TRBV4-3 to TRBJ2-2, with D unclear. There are 17 residues in the CDR3. The germline V gene has CDR1 LGHNA and CDR2 YSLEER. Trimming pared 0 bases from V and 0 bases from J, leaving 11 bases between. CDR3 amino acids: CASSQDLNTANTGELFF. DNA for the CDR3: TGCGCCAGCAGCCAAGATCTTAACACCGCGAACACCGGGGAGCTGTTTTTT.

This chain uses TRBV5-1 with TRBJ2-3; TRBD2 agrees at 14 bases. The CDR3 length is 19 residues. Unmatched junction bases numbered 7, after V lost 0 bases and J lost 1 base. Germline CDR1 and CDR2: SGHRS and YFSETQ. The CDR3 nucleotides are TGCGCCAGCAGCTTGGTGGGACTAGCGGGAGCGGGCGGCACAGATACGCAGTATTTT. Residues: CASSLVGLAGAGGTDTQYF. Together with reference TRBV5-1 and TRBJ2-3, the CDR3 gives the full variable domain: KAGVTQTPRYLIKTRGQQVTLSCSPISGHRSVSWYQQTPGQGLQFLFEYFSETQRNKGNFPGRFSGRQFSNSRSEMNVSTLELGDSALYLCASSLVGLAGAGGTDTQYFGPGTRLTVL.

This clone was seen a few times. The chain uses TRBV4-1 and TRBJ2-2, with TRBD2 identical over 9 bases. With 1 base clipped from V and 0 bases from J, the junction kept 0 bases outside the gene matches. This CDR3 is 16 amino acids long. CDR1 is MGHRA and CDR2 is YSYEKL in the germline V gene. The CDR3 bases are TGCGCCAGCAGCCAAGCTAGCGGGGCGAACACCGGGGAGCTGTTTTTT. Protein: CASSQASGANTGELFF.

This sequence joins TRBV7-9 and TRBJ2-7, with D unresolved. Trimming removed 5 bases at V and 2 bases at J, with 13 bases between. This CDR3 is 14 amino acids long. Germline assignment: CDR1 SEHNR and CDR2 FQNEAQ (reference sequence). This CDR3 reads CASSGIYSAYEQYF. CDR3 DNA sequence: TGTGCCAGCAGCGGGATATACTCCGCCTACGAGCAGTACTTC.

A remark on this clone: This likely comes from a read error, as the CDR3 has no conserved phenylalanine or tryptophan at its end. Because the CDR3's place on the DNA is in doubt, the DNA is left out and the CDR3 is given as listed by TCRdb. CDR3 residues: CATSRDSGALSI. The V and J genes are TRBV15 and TRBJ2-7; the table's D call TRBD2 went unverified against the DNA. CDR1 is LNHNV, CDR2 YYDKDF, per germline (reference sequence). The CDR3 comprises 12 residues, both ends counted.